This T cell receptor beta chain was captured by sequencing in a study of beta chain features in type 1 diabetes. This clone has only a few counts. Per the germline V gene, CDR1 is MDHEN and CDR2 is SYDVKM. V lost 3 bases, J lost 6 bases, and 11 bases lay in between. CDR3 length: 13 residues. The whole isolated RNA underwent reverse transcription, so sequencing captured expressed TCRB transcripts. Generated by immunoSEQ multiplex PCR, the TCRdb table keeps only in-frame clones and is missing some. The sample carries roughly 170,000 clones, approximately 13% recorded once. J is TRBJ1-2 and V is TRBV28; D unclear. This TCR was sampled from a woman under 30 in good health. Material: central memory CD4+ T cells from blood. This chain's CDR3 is CASSFMRANGYTF. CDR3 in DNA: TGTGCCAGCAGTTTTATGAGGGCCAATGGCTACACCTTC.